This is a list of T cell receptor beta chains from one sample in a study of radiation and T cells in renal cell carcinoma. The repertoire was sequenced with immunoSEQ multiplex PCR; TCRdb's copy has only in-frame clones and lacks some. The sample holds around 99,000 clones, 84% seen once. Here the sequenced sample was blood, taken from a patient whose treatment included radiotherapy and nephrectomy. The receptors shown here come from a man between 60 and 75 years old with renal cell carcinoma. CDR3s include the opening cysteine and the closing phenylalanine or tryptophan. Fields, in order: J gene, CDR3 length, D gene, clone size, V gene, CDR3 protein, CDR3 DNA. D genes are given only for firm matches. Size values are once, few and many counts, or a class for expanded clones, and some rows have none.

J gene: TRBJ2-3
CDR3 length: 15
D gene: -
clone size: -
V gene: TRBV10-3
CDR3 protein: CAISERDPSTDTQYF
CDR3 DNA: TGTGCCATCAGTGAGCGGGACCCATCCACAGATACGCAGTATTTT

J gene: TRBJ1-6
CDR3 length: 13
D gene: -
clone size: -
V gene: TRBV5-6
CDR3 protein: CASSIGTSSPLHF
CDR3 DNA: TGTGCCAGCAGCATAGGGACATCTTCACCCCTCCACTTT

J gene: TRBJ1-3
CDR3 length: 15
D gene: TRBD1
clone size: -
V gene: TRBV2
CDR3 protein: CASSREQGSGNTIYF
CDR3 DNA: TGTGCCAGCAGTCGGGAACAGGGGAGTGGAAACACCATATATTTT

J gene: TRBJ2-3
CDR3 length: 15
D gene: TRBD2
clone size: -
V gene: TRBV5-1
CDR3 protein: CASSPRTRGTDTQYF
CDR3 DNA: TGCGCCAGCAGCCCGAGGACTAGGGGCACAGATACGCAGTATTTT

J gene: TRBJ1-1
CDR3 length: 12
D gene: -
clone size: -
V gene: TRBV7-2
CDR3 protein: CASSFFPGEAFF
CDR3 DNA: TGTGCCAGCAGCTTTTTTCCAGGGGAAGCTTTCTTT

J gene: TRBJ1-3
CDR3 length: 14
D gene: TRBD1
clone size: once
V gene: TRBV7-2
CDR3 protein: CASGQGTTGNTIYF
CDR3 DNA: TGTGCCAGCGGACAGGGAACGACTGGAAACACCATATATTTT

J gene: TRBJ2-5
CDR3 length: 13
D gene: -
clone size: -
V gene: TRBV5-1
CDR3 protein: CASSSQIQETQYF
CDR3 DNA: TGCGCCAGCAGCTCTCAGATACAAGAGACCCAGTACTTC

J gene: TRBJ2-7
CDR3 length: 14
D gene: TRBD1
clone size: -
V gene: TRBV18
CDR3 protein: CASSPRNRGYEQYF
CDR3 DNA: TGTGCCAGCTCACCTCGAAACAGGGGATACGAGCAGTACTTC

J gene: TRBJ2-2
CDR3 length: 14
D gene: TRBD2
clone size: once
V gene: TRBV6-5
CDR3 protein: CASSSRGGAEELFF
CDR3 DNA: TGTGCCAGCAGCTCCCGGGGGGGGGCGGAGGAGCTGTTTTTT

J gene: TRBJ1-3
CDR3 length: 13
D gene: -
clone size: -
V gene: TRBV28
CDR3 protein: CAGANPNGNTIYF
CDR3 DNA: TGTGCCGGGGCCAACCCAAATGGAAACACCATATATTTT

J gene: TRBJ1-2
CDR3 length: 15
D gene: TRBD1
clone size: -
V gene: TRBV9
CDR3 protein: CASSVAGGPNYGYTF
CDR3 DNA: TGTGCCAGCAGCGTAGCAGGGGGCCCCAACTATGGCTACACCTTC

J gene: TRBJ2-7
CDR3 length: 16
D gene: TRBD1
clone size: -
V gene: TRBV4-1
CDR3 protein: CASSQEGPGQIYEQYF
CDR3 DNA: TGCGCCAGCAGCCAAGAAGGGCCGGGACAGATCTACGAGCAGTACTTC

J gene: TRBJ2-5
CDR3 length: 13
D gene: -
clone size: -
V gene: TRBV11-1
CDR3 protein: CASTVSGKETQYF
CDR3 DNA: TGTGCCAGCACGGTATCCGGGAAAGAGACCCAGTACTTC

J gene: TRBJ1-4
CDR3 length: 16
D gene: -
clone size: -
V gene: TRBV30
CDR3 protein: CAWSSSPNPTNEKLFF
CDR3 DNA: TGTGCCTGGAGTTCCAGCCCCAATCCAACTAATGAAAAACTGTTTTTT

J gene: TRBJ1-2
CDR3 length: 12
D gene: -
clone size: -
V gene: TRBV28
CDR3 protein: CASSLSQYGYTF
CDR3 DNA: TGTGCCAGCAGTTTAAGCCAATATGGCTACACCTTC

J gene: TRBJ2-5
CDR3 length: 13
D gene: TRBD1
clone size: -
V gene: TRBV5-4
CDR3 protein: CASSPGQVETQYF
CDR3 DNA: TGTGCCAGCAGCCCGGGACAGGTGGAGACCCAGTACTTC

J gene: TRBJ2-2
CDR3 length: 21
D gene: -
clone size: -
V gene: TRBV12-2
CDR3 protein: CASRNTGSLSKRATNTGELFF
CDR3 DNA: TGTGCAAGTCGGAATACCGGGAGTCTTTCAAAAAGGGCCACCAACACCGGGGAGCTGTTTTTT

J gene: TRBJ2-5
CDR3 length: 14
D gene: -
clone size: -
V gene: TRBV7-2
CDR3 protein: CASTAALAQETQYF
CDR3 DNA: TGTGCCAGCACGGCGGCCCTAGCCCAGGAGACCCAGTACTTC

J gene: TRBJ2-7
CDR3 length: 13
D gene: -
clone size: once
V gene: TRBV9
CDR3 protein: CASSVGLNDEQYF
CDR3 DNA: TGTGCCAGCAGCGTAGGACTAAACGACGAGCAGTACTTC

J gene: TRBJ1-4
CDR3 length: 13
D gene: -
clone size: many
V gene: TRBV18
CDR3 protein: CASSPDSGEKLFF
CDR3 DNA: TGTGCCAGCTCACCAGACTCGGGTGAAAAACTGTTTTTT

J gene: TRBJ2-1
CDR3 length: 11
D gene: -
clone size: -
V gene: TRBV2
CDR3 protein: CASSPMVEQFF
CDR3 DNA: TGTGCCAGCAGCCCAATGGTGGAGCAGTTCTTC

J gene: TRBJ1-2
CDR3 length: 15
D gene: -
clone size: -
V gene: TRBV4-1
CDR3 protein: CASTPREGYGYGYTF
CDR3 DNA: TGCGCCAGCACCCCAAGGGAAGGGTACGGCTATGGCTACACCTTC

J gene: TRBJ2-3
CDR3 length: 18
D gene: -
clone size: -
V gene: TRBV11-2
CDR3 protein: CASSQTRGTPFSTDTQYF
CDR3 DNA: TGCGCCAGCAGCCAGACAAGAGGGACTCCCTTTAGCACAGATACGCAGTATTTT

J gene: TRBJ1-1
CDR3 length: 18
D gene: TRBD1
clone size: -
V gene: TRBV28
CDR3 protein: CASSLLSIPRGRSTEAFF
CDR3 DNA: TGTGCCAGCAGTTTATTATCGATCCCCAGGGGGCGGTCGACTGAAGCTTTCTTT

J gene: TRBJ2-7
CDR3 length: 14
D gene: -
clone size: medium-sized
V gene: TRBV19
CDR3 protein: CASSPGTGSYEQYF
CDR3 DNA: TGTGCCAGTAGTCCCGGGACGGGCTCCTACGAGCAGTACTTC

J gene: TRBJ2-7
CDR3 length: 17
D gene: -
clone size: -
V gene: TRBV28
CDR3 protein: CASSLSRTGRASHEQYF
CDR3 DNA: TGTGCCAGCAGTTTATCCCGTACAGGGCGCGCTTCCCACGAGCAGTACTTC

J gene: TRBJ2-7
CDR3 length: 13
D gene: -
clone size: -
V gene: TRBV5-1
CDR3 protein: CASRGLPLYEQYF
CDR3 DNA: TGCGCCAGCAGGGGACTCCCCCTCTACGAGCAGTACTTC

J gene: TRBJ1-2
CDR3 length: 13
D gene: -
clone size: -
V gene: TRBV5-6
CDR3 protein: CASSLGGIYGYTF
CDR3 DNA: TGTGCCAGCAGCTTGGGGGGGATCTATGGCTACACCTTC

J gene: TRBJ1-1
CDR3 length: 14
D gene: -
clone size: few
V gene: TRBV11-3
CDR3 protein: CASSLQGEHTEAFF
CDR3 DNA: TGTGCCAGCAGCTTACAGGGCGAACACACTGAAGCTTTCTTT

J gene: TRBJ1-2
CDR3 length: 15
D gene: -
clone size: -
V gene: TRBV5-1
CDR3 protein: CASSPPGVTLNGYTF
CDR3 DNA: TGCGCCAGCAGCCCCCCGGGAGTGACTCTGAACGGCTACACCTTC

J gene: TRBJ2-2
CDR3 length: 12
D gene: -
clone size: -
V gene: TRBV9
CDR3 protein: CASSTNTGELFF
CDR3 DNA: TGTGCCAGCAGCACTAACACCGGGGAGCTGTTTTTT

J gene: TRBJ1-1
CDR3 length: 11
D gene: -
clone size: -
V gene: TRBV27
CDR3 protein: CASRRNTEAFF
CDR3 DNA: TGTGCCAGCAGGAGGAACACTGAAGCTTTCTTT

J gene: TRBJ1-2
CDR3 length: 13
D gene: -
clone size: -
V gene: TRBV7-2
CDR3 protein: CASSLAWNYGYTF
CDR3 DNA: TGTGCCAGCAGCTTAGCGTGGAACTATGGCTACACCTTC

J gene: TRBJ2-7
CDR3 length: 17
D gene: -
clone size: -
V gene: TRBV12-1
CDR3 protein: CASSFTLVGRGRGEQYF
CDR3 DNA: TGTGCCAGCAGCTTTACCCTGGTGGGAAGGGGACGGGGCGAGCAGTACTTC

J gene: TRBJ2-1
CDR3 length: 14
D gene: TRBD1
clone size: -
V gene: TRBV6-6
CDR3 protein: CASISSGGFNEQFF
CDR3 DNA: TGTGCCAGCATTTCGTCAGGGGGATTCAATGAGCAGTTCTTC